What follows describes a single T cell receptor beta chain. CDR1 and CDR2 (germline): GTSNPN, SVGIG (reference sequence). The CDR3 totals 11 residues. The V gene lost 2 bases and the J gene lost 7 bases, with 3 bases spanning the gap. The data belong to a study of blood T cell repertoires in COVID-19. Study-level background: PBMCs, B-cell-depleted T cells, or T cells provided the cDNA or gDNA that made up the material.

Original data processing: Using reference gene primer amplification, nucleated cell counts were estimated. Some clones are missing from TCRdb's copy, which holds only in-frame ones; the method was immunoSEQ multiplex PCR. Clonal size and the V and J genes are those of that table, whereas D and trimming came from the DNA. The repertoire holds hundreds of thousands of clones, roughly 81% seen once, with around 7.5% in the top ten. The sample comprised peripheral blood. The V gene is TRBV30, the J gene TRBJ1-6; D not certain. The origin of this receptor is a woman of 80 years or more with COVID-19, enrolled during active disease. The CDR3 loop is CAWSINSPLHF. The CDR3 nucleotides are TGTGCCTGGAGTATAAATTCACCCCTCCACTTT.